Here is one T cell receptor beta chain with its context. Assay: immunoSEQ multiplex PCR; the TCRdb copy retains only in-frame clones and omits some. The sample holds millions of clones; 90% to 95% are singletons and the top ten take 0.1% to 0.15%. This entry comes from a study of shared clonotypes between healthy human individuals. CDR1 and CDR2 from the germline V gene are MNHNS and SASEGT. The junction had 2 bases not matched to a gene; V was cut back by 1 base and J by 10 bases. The CDR3 contains 14 residues. The TCR was taken from a man younger than 30 in good health. Sequencing used naive CD4+ T cells sorted from blood. As for subset: CD45RA+ positively selected. This chain connects TRBV6-1 to TRBJ2-1; 12 positions match TRBD1. The CDR3 reads CASSEGDRGLEQFF. The CDR3 region has the DNA TGTGCCAGCAGTGAAGGGGACAGGGGGCTGGAGCAGTTCTTC.